Presented here are 25 T cell receptor beta chains from one specimen sequenced in a study of Graves' ophthalmopathy and Graves' hyperthyroidism. Amplified TCR beta CDR3 regions were obtained using RNA transcripts as template. HTBI primers served in a first-round RT-PCR, which a second-round multiplex PCR followed. TCRdb re-called the multiplex PCR reads through MiXCR, storing one row per CDR3 protein. This table holds about 620,000 distinct CDR3 sequences, 22% found once. Material for sequencing was peripheral blood. Receptors were obtained from a woman aged 18-29 years with stable Graves' hyperthyroidism. Some clones in this sample may be carry-over from other donors' samples.

This clonotype has ten or more counts. The chain carries TRBV6-1 and TRBJ2-5, with TRBD2 identical over 9 bases. Germline V CDR1 and CDR2: MNHNS, SASEGT. V lost 2 bases, J lost 2 bases, and 6 bases stayed unmatched. The CDR3 length is 16 residues. DNA of the CDR3: TGTGCCAGCAGTGAACCCCTAGCGGGGAGACAAGAGACCCAGTACTTC. As protein: CASSEPLAGRQETQYF.

As DNA, the CDR3 is TGTGCCAGCAATAGCCCGGGGGGTACCTATGGCTACACCTTC. As protein: CASNSPGGTYGYTF. The chain has TRBV28 and TRBJ1-2; maybe TRBD1 (5 bases). Trimming cost V 7 bases and J 4 bases, with 16 bases left between them. Germline assignment: CDR1 MDHEN and CDR2 SYDVKM. CDR3 length: 14 amino acids.

This chain joins TRBV10-3 and TRBJ2-7; D uncertain. Germline assignment: CDR1 ENHRY and CDR2 SYGVKD. V was cut by 4 bases and J by 7 bases, with 11 bases left in between. The CDR3 consists of 12 residues. CDR3 bases: TGTGCCATCAGTGCCGCACTCAATGAGCAGTACTTC. Translating gives CAISAALNEQYF.

The table lists this clonotype with many counts. The J gene is TRBJ2-5, the V gene TRBV19; D is possibly TRBD2 (6 bases). Germline V gene sequence: CDR1 LNHDA, CDR2 SQIVND (reference sequence). The length of the CDR3 is 16 residues. V was cut by 7 bases and J by 5 bases, with 23 bases left in between. This CDR3 is CASMEGHVGGGETQYF. For the CDR3, the DNA is TGTGCCAGTATGGAGGGCCATGTGGGAGGCGGGGAGACCCAGTACTTC. Full variable domain (outside the CDR3, taken from reference TRBV19 and TRBJ2-5): DGGITQSPKYLFRKEGQNVTLSCEQNLNHDAMYWYRQDPGQGLRLIYYSQIVNDFQKGDIAEGYSVSREKKESFPLTVTSAQKNPTAFYLCASMEGHVGGGETQYFGPGTRLLVL.

A word on this clonotype: A read error may produce the germline difference seen at one junction end. This chain joins TRBV20-1 and TRBJ1-1, with a tentative D call TRBD1 (5 bases). This CDR3 contains 16 residues. Germline CDR1 reads DFQATT; CDR2 reads SNEGSKA (reference sequence). The CDR3 sequence: CSARDPTGTVNTEAFF. The DNA of the CDR3 is TGTAGTGCTAGAGATCCAACCGGGACCGTGAACACTGAAGCTTTCTTT.

V is TRBV12-3 or TRBV12-4 and J is TRBJ1-3; D is unresolved. V dropped 1 base and J dropped 0 bases, with 16 bases sitting between them. The CDR3 spans 18 residues. The DNA for the CDR3 is TGTGCCAGCAGTTTAGGTGAAGAACAGTCGATCTCTGGAAACACCATATATTTT. Its translation is CASSLGEEQSISGNTIYF.

The chain employs TRBV2 and TRBJ2-6; D gene ambiguous. CDR3 length equals 13 residues. Per the germline V gene, CDR1 is SNHLY and CDR2 is FYNNEI. Trimming removed 8 bases from V and 0 bases from J, with 5 bases in between. The CDR3 here is CASGRSGANVLTF. The CDR3 nucleotides are TGTGCCAGCGGGCGCTCTGGGGCCAACGTCCTGACTTTC.

Points on this clonotype: A read error may produce the germline difference seen at one junction end. The chain employs TRBV6-1 and TRBJ1-5; TRBD1 aligns across 8 bases. Germline lookup yields CDR1 MNHNS and CDR2 SASEGT. CDR3 length equals 16 residues. Written as DNA, the CDR3 is TGTGCCAGCAGTGAAACAGGGGGATCCAGCAATCAGCCCCATCATTTT. Translated, it gives CASSETGGSSNQPHHF.

This clonotype was seen repeatedly, ten times or more. The rearrangement joins TRBV12-3 or TRBV12-4 to TRBJ1-2, with 7 bases aligning to TRBD1. V trimming: 4 bases; J trimming: 8 bases; junction bases outside the gene matches: 10. The CDR3 sequence is 14 residues long. CDR3: CASSYNDRVGGYTF. The CDR3 coding sequence is TGTGCCAGCAGTTACAACGACAGGGTCGGCGGCTACACCTTC.

In this sample, this clonotype turned up a few times. The chain has TRBV27 and TRBJ1-1; the D gene is possibly TRBD1 (5 bases). The CDR3 runs 14 residues. Trimming took off 3 bases at V and 5 bases at J, with 13 bases between the two ends. CDR1 and CDR2 from the germline V gene are MNHEY and SMNVEV (reference sequence). The CDR3 reads CASSLTGSGTEAFF. The CDR3 bases are TGTGCCAGCAGTTTGACTGGGTCAGGGACTGAAGCTTTCTTT.

This clonotype was counted ten times or more. The V and J genes are TRBV7-9 and TRBJ1-1; D is uncertain. The CDR3 covers 15 residues. Germline assignment: CDR1 SEHNR and CDR2 FQNEAQ (reference sequence). Trimming took 5 bases from V and 1 from J, leaving 14 bases between them. CDR3 sequence: CASSRKLWENTEAFF. The DNA of the CDR3 is TGTGCCAGCAGCCGAAAGCTTTGGGAGAACACTGAAGCTTTCTTT.

This clonotype was seen at least ten times. The V gene is TRBV7-8, the J gene TRBJ2-7, with TRBD1 identical over 11 bases. Germline CDR1 SGHVS, CDR2 FQNEAQ. The CDR3 sequence is 15 residues long. V trimming: 3 bases; J trimming: 0 bases; junction bases outside the gene matches: 1. CDR3 nucleotide sequence: TGTGCCAGCAGCTTCGGGACAGGGGGCTCCTACGAGCAGTACTTC. Amino acid sequence: CASSFGTGGSYEQYF.

Many counts were recorded for this clonotype. This chain joins TRBV6-2 or TRBV6-3 and TRBJ1-5; possibly TRBD1 for D (5 bases). The ends were cut back, 6 bases at V and 2 bases at J, with 14 bases in the middle. The CDR3 covers 15 residues. Germline-derived CDR1 and CDR2 are MNHEY and SVGEGT. This CDR3 reads CASRDSFYGNQPQHF. As DNA, the CDR3 is TGTGCCAGCAGAGACAGTTTCTATGGCAATCAGCCCCAGCATTTT.

This clonotype was detected once. This rearrangement joins TRBV3-1 to TRBJ2-5; TRBD2 aligns across 7 bases. The CDR3 extends over 13 amino acids. Germline values: CDR1 LGHDT, CDR2 YNNKEL (reference sequence). Germline trimming cut 0 bases from V and 5 bases from J; bases unmatched to any gene: 0. The DNA for the CDR3 is TGTGCCAGCAGCCAAGAGGGGGGGGAGACCCAGTACTTC. Translated, it gives CASSQEGGETQYF.

The V gene is TRBV10-3, the J gene TRBJ1-1; possibly TRBD1 for D (6 bases). CDR3 size: 12 residues. Germline CDR1 and CDR2: ENHRY and SYGVKD. The germline V and J ends were trimmed by 10 bases and 9 bases, with 18 bases remaining between them. The CDR3 bases are TGTGCCAGCAGCCTTGACAGGATTAAAGCTTTCTTT. Translation: CASSLDRIKAFF.

This clonotype was recorded many times. The CDR3 protein is CASSDLAGASYEQYF. The CDR3 bases are TGTGCCAGCAGTGACCTAGCGGGGGCATCCTACGAGCAGTACTTC. The rearrangement links TRBV2 to TRBJ2-7; 10 nucleotides line up with TRBD2. The CDR3 runs 15 residues. The germline CDR1 and CDR2 sequences are SNHLY and FYNNEI. The J segment lost 1 base and the V segment lost 3 bases, leaving 3 bases of the junction unmatched.

This clonotype showed up just once. The junction and the germline gene differ at one end; a read error may be behind it. This chain joins TRBV3-1 and TRBJ2-5; maybe TRBD2 (5 bases). Germline V CDR1 and CDR2: LGHDT, YNNKEL (reference sequence). CDR3 length: 13 amino acids. The DNA of the CDR3 is TGTGCCAGCAGCCGGTTGGGTGGGGAGACCCAGGACTTC. This translates into CASSRLGGETQDF.

Ten or more counts support this clonotype. This chain joins TRBV5-6 and TRBJ1-6; TRBD1 is a possible D gene (5 bases). Germline V lookup: CDR1 SGHDT, CDR2 YYEEEE. The CDR3 runs to 15 residues. The ends were cut back, 2 bases at V and 9 bases at J, with 15 bases in the middle. CDR3 sequence reads: CASSLGGRGLSPLHF. The CDR3 DNA is TGTGCCAGCAGCTTAGGAGGTAGGGGACTTTCACCCCTCCACTTT. Using reference TRBV5-6 and TRBJ1-6 for the parts outside the CDR3, the full variable domain is DAGVTQSPTHLIKTRGQQVTLRCSPKSGHDTVSWYQQALGQGPQFIFQYYEEEERQRGNFPDRFSGHQFPNYSSELNVNALLLGDSALYLCASSLGGRGLSPLHFGNGTRLTVT.

This clonotype appeared many times. The limits of the CDR3 on the DNA are not certain, so only TCRdb's listed CDR3 is given. CDR3 amino acids: CASSYTFGTSAYEQYF. The chain combines TRBV6-5 with TRBJ2-7; whether TRBD2, the table's D call, matches the DNA was not checked. The germline V gene encodes CDR1 MNHEY and CDR2 SVGAGI. The CDR3 extends over 16 residues, inclusive of both ends.

This clonotype has a count of ten or more. This chain connects TRBV15 to TRBJ2-7, with D possibly being TRBD2 (5 bases). With 5 bases removed from V and 6 bases from J, the gap between germline ends came to 17 bases. The germline V gene has CDR1 LNHNV and CDR2 YYDKDF (reference sequence). There are 14 residues in the CDR3. CDR3 DNA sequence: TGTGCCACCAGCCGCCGGTCCGGGGTCTCCGAGCAGTACTTC. Translating it yields CATSRRSGVSEQYF.

This clonotype was recorded many times. The gene calls are TRBV6-4 and TRBJ2-2; 8 nucleotides align to TRBD2. Germline lookup yields CDR1 MRHNA and CDR2 SNTAGT. V was clipped by 5 bases and J by 3 bases; unmatched bases: 2. The CDR3 contains 14 residues. In DNA form, the CDR3 reads TGTGCCAGCAGTAGCGGGAGCGACACCGGGGAGCTGTTTTTT. Amino acid sequence: CASSSGSDTGELFF.

The rearrangement joins TRBV20-1 to TRBJ2-7; D possibly corresponds to TRBD2 (5 bases). The V end was cut by 6 bases, the J end by 4 bases, with 19 bases between. Per the germline V gene, CDR1 is DFQATT and CDR2 is SNEGSKA (reference sequence). This CDR3 region has 14 residues. CDR3 bases: TGCAGTGCATACAAACTACCGGGAATTTACGAGCAGTACTTC. It is translated as CSAYKLPGIYEQYF.

Only one count was recorded for this clonotype. A much larger clone differs by one base, so this may be a read error. V and J are TRBV20-1 and TRBJ2-7, with 12 positions matching TRBD2. CDR1 DFQATT and CDR2 SNEGSKA come from the germline V gene (reference sequence). The length of the CDR3 is 17 residues. V dropped 1 base and J dropped 4; count of bases not matched to a gene: 11. In nucleotides, the CDR3 is TGCAGTGCTAGAGGTCTTGGGGCTAGCGGGAGGGCTTACGAGCAGTACTTC. Translation: CSARGLGASGRAYEQYF.

This clonotype has ten or more counts. The genes are TRBV18 and TRBJ1-2; TRBD1 matches 10 bases. Germline lookup yields CDR1 KGHSH and CDR2 LQKENI. Trimming cost V 5 bases and J 6 bases; bases outside gene matches: 3. The CDR3 is 13 residues long. The CDR3: CASSAGTGDGYTF. The CDR3 DNA sequence: TGTGCCAGCTCAGCAGGGACAGGGGATGGCTACACCTTC.

In its sample, this clonotype was seen many times. The V call is TRBV6-1, the J call TRBJ1-5, with D maybe TRBD1 (6 bases). There are 15 residues in the CDR3. Germline V CDR1 and CDR2: MNHNS, SASEGT. V dropped 7 bases and J dropped 6 bases, with 19 bases sitting between them. The CDR3 DNA sequence: TGTGCCAGCAAAGCTCTTACGGGGGGCGTTCAGCCCCAGCATTTT. It encodes CASKALTGGVQPQHF.